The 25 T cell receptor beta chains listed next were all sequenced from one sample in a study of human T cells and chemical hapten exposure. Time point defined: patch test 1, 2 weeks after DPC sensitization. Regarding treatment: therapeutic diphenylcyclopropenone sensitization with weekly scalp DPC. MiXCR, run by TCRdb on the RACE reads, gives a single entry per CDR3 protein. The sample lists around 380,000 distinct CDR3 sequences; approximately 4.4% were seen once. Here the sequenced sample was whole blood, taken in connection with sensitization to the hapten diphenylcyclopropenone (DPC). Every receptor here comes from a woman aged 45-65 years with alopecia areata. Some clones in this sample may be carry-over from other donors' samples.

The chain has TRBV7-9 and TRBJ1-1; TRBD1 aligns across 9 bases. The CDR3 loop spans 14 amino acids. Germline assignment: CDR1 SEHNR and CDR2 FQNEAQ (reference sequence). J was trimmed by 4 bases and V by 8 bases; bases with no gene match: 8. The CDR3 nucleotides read TGTGCCAGCGTAAAACAGGGGGCGAGCACTGAAGCTTTCTTT. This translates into CASVKQGASTEAFF.

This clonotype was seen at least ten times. The CDR3 sequence: CALRASDREGGYTF. Here the CDR3 DNA reads TGTGCCCTGCGCGCCTCGGACAGGGAGGGTGGCTACACCTTC. V is TRBV12-3 or TRBV12-4 and J is TRBJ1-2, with 8 bases matching TRBD1. V was clipped by 11 bases and J by 7 bases; unmatched bases: 15. This CDR3 spans 14 amino acids.

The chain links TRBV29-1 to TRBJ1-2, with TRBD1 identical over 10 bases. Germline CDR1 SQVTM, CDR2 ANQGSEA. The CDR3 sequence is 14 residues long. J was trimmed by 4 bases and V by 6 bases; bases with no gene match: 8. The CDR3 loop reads CSVDRGRGGYGYTF. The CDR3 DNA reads TGCAGCGTAGACAGGGGGCGCGGTGGCTATGGCTACACCTTC.

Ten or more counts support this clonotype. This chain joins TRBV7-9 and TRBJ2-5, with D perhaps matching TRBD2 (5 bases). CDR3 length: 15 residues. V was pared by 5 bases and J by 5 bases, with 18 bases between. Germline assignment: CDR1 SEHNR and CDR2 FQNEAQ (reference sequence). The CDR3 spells CASSPRADTGETQYF. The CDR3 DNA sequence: TGTGCCAGCAGCCCCAGAGCCGACACGGGGGAGACCCAGTACTTC.

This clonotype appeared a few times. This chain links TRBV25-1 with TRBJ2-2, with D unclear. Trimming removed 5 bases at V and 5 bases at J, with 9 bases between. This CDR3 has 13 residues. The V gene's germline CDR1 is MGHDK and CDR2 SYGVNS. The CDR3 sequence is CASSSLPTGELFF. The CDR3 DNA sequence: TGTGCCAGCAGTTCCCTACCTACCGGGGAGCTGTTTTTT.

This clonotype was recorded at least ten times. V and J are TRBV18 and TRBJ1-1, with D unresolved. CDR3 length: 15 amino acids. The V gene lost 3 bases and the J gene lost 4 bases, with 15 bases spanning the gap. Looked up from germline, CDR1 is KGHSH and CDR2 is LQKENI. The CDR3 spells CASSPGNFGVTEAFF. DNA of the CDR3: TGTGCCAGCTCACCCGGGAACTTCGGGGTCACTGAAGCTTTCTTT.

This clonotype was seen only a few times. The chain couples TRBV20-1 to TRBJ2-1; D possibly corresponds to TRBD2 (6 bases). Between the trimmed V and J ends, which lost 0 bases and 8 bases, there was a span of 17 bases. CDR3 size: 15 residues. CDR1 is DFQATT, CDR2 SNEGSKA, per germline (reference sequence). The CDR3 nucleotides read TGCAGTGCTAGAGACCCGGGACTCACCACCCATGAGCAGTTCTTC. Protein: CSARDPGLTTHEQFF.

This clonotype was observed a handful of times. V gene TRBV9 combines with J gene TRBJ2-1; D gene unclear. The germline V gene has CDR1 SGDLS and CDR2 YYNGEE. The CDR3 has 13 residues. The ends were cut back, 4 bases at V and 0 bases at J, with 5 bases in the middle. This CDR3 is CASSPRSYNEQFF. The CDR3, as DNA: TGTGCCAGCAGCCCCCGCTCCTACAATGAGCAGTTCTTC.

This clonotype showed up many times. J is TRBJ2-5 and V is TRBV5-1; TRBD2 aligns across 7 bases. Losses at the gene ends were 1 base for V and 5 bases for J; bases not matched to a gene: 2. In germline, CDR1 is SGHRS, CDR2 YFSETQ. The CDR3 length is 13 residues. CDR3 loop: CASSLTGRETQYF. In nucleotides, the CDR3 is TGCGCCAGCAGCTTGACCGGGAGGGAGACCCAGTACTTC.

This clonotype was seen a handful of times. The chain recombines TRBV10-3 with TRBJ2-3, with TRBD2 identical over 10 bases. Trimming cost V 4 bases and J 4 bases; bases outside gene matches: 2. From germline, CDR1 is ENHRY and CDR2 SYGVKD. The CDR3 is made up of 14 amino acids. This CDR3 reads CAISGLAGADTQYF. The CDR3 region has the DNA TGTGCCATCAGTGGGCTAGCGGGGGCAGATACGCAGTATTTT.

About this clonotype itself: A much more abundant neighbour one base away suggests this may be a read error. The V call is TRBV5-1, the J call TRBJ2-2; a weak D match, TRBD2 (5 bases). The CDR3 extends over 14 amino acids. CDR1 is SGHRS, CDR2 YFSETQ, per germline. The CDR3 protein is CASMVGANTGDLFF. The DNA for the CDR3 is TGCGCCAGCATGGTGGGAGCGAACACCGGGGATCTGTTTTTT. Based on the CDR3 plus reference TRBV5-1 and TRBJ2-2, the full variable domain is KAGVTQTPRYLIKTRGQQVTLSCSPISGHRSVSWYQQTPGQGLQFLFEYFSETQRNKGNFPGRFSGRQFSNSRSEMNVSTLELGDSALYLCASMVGANTGDLFFGEGSRLTVL.

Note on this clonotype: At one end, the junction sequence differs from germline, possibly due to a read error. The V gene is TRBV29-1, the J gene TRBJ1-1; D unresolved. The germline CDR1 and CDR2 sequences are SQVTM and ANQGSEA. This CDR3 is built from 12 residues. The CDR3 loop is CSALGAHTVAFF. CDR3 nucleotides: TGCAGCGCCTTGGGAGCTCACACTGTAGCTTTCTTT.

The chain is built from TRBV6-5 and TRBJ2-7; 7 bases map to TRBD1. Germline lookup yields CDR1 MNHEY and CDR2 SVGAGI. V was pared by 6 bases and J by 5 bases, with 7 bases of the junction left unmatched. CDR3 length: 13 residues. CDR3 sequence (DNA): TGTGCCAGCAGCCTGACAGGGACCCACGAGCAGTACTTC. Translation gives CASSLTGTHEQYF.

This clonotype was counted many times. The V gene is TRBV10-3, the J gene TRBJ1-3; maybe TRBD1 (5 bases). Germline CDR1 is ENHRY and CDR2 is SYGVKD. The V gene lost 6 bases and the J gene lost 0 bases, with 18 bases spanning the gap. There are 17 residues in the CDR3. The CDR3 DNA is TGTGCCATCAGCCTATCCTACTCACAGGTCTCTGGAAACACCATATATTTT. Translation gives CAISLSYSQVSGNTIYF.

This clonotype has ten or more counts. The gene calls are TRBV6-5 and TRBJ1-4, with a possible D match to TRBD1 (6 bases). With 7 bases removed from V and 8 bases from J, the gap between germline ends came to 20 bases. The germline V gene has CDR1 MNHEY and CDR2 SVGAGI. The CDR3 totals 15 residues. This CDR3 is CASIPGVWLREKLFF. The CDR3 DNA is TGTGCCAGCATCCCAGGGGTATGGTTACGGGAAAAACTGTTTTTT.

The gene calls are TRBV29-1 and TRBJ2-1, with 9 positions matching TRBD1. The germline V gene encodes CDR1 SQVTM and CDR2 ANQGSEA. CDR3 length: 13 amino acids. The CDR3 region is CAYTGTGIDEQFF. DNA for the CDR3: TGCGCTTACACCGGGACAGGGATCGATGAGCAGTTCTTC.

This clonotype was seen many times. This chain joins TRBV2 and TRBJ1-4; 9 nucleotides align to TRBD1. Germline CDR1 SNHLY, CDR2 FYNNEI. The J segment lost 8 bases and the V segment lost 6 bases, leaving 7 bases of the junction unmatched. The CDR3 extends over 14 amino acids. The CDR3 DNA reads TGTGCCAGCAGCTATGGGACAGGGAAAGAAAAACTGTTTTTT. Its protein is CASSYGTGKEKLFF.

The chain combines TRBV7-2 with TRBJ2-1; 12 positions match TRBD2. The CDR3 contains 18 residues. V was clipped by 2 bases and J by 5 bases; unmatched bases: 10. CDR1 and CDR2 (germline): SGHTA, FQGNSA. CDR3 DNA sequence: TGTGCCAGCAGCTTATGGTTAGTTGGACTAGCGGGGAACAATGAGCAGTTCTTC. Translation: CASSLWLVGLAGNNEQFF. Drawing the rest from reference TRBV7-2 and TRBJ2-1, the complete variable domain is GAGVSQSPSNKVTEKGKDVELRCDPISGHTALYWYRQSLGQGLEFLIYFQGNSAPDKSGLPSDRFSAERTGGSVSTLTIQRTQQEDSAVYLCASSLWLVGLAGNNEQFFGPGTRLTVL.

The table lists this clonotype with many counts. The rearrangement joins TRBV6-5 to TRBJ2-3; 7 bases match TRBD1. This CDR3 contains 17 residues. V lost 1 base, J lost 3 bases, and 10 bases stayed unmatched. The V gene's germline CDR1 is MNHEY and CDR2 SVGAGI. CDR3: CASSYFLTGNLTDTQYF. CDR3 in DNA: TGTGCCAGCAGTTACTTCCTGACAGGGAATCTGACAGATACGCAGTATTTT.

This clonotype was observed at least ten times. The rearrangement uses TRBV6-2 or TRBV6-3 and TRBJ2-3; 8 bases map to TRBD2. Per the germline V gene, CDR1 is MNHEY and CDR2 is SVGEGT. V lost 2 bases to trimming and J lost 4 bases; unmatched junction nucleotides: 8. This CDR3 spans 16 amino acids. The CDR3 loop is CASSYAGREVADTQYF. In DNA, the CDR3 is TGTGCCAGCAGTTACGCCGGGAGGGAGGTCGCAGATACGCAGTATTTT.

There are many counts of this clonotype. CDR3 in amino acids: CASSQDRGARTDTQYF. In DNA, the CDR3 is TGCGCCAGCAGCCAAGATCGAGGGGCGAGGACAGATACGCAGTATTTT. The J gene is TRBJ2-3, the V gene TRBV4-3; D possibly matches TRBD1 or TRBD2 (5 bases each). Deletions cut 0 bases from V and 3 bases from J, with 13 bases between. CDR3 length: 16 residues. CDR1 and CDR2 (germline): LGHNA, YSLEER.

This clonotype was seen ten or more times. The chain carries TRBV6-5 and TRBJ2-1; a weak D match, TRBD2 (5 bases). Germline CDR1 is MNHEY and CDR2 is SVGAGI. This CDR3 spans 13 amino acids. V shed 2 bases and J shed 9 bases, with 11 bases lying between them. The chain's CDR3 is CASSYRGRSEQFF. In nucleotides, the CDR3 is TGTGCCAGCAGTTACCGGGGAAGGAGTGAGCAGTTCTTC.

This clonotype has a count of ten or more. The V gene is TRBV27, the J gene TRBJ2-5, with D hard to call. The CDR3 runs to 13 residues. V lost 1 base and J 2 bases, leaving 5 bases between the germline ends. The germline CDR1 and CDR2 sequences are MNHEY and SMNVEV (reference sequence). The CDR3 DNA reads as TGTGCCAGCAGTTTATTGGATCAAGAGACCCAGTACTTC. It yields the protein CASSLLDQETQYF.

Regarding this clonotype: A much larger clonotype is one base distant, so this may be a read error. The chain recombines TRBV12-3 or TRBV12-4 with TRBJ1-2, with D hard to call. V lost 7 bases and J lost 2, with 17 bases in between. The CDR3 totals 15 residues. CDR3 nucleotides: TGTGCCAGCACTTTCCCCGGTTTGGTGAACTATGGCTACACCTTC. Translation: CASTFPGLVNYGYTF.

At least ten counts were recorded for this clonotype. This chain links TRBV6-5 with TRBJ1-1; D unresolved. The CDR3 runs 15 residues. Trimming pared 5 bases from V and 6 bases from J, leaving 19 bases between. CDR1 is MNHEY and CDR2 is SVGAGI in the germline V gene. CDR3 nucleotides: TGTGCCAGCAGTGGAGGAGGCAGCTGGGAATCTGAAGCTTTCTTT. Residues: CASSGGGSWESEAFF.